These 23 T cell receptor beta chains originate from one sample sequenced in a study of cytomegalovirus exposure and HLA in healthy donors. The PCR contained 60 Vbeta and 13 Jbeta primers. Using immunoSEQ multiplex PCR, the repertoire was profiled, and TCRdb retains in-frame clones only, with some absent. The sample shows around 200,000 clones, roughly 84% of them seen only once. Specimen: PBMCs. These receptor sequences come from a girl aged 2-10 years in good health and CMV-seropositive.

The V gene is TRBV11-2, the J gene TRBJ2-7; 7 nucleotides line up with TRBD1. The CDR3 length is 12 residues. Trimming removed 8 bases from V and 3 bases from J; junction bases left unmatched: 4. CDR1 and CDR2 (germline): SGHAT, FQNNGV. The CDR3 coding sequence is TGTGCCAGCGGGGGACAGAACTACGAGCAGTACTTC. Translating it yields CASGGQNYEQYF.

The chain recombines TRBV19 with TRBJ1-1; TRBD1 matches at 10 bases. The V and J ends lost 11 bases and 4 bases, in that order; junction bases with no gene match: 10. Per germline, CDR1 LNHDA and CDR2 SQIVND (reference sequence). CDR3 length: 14 residues. The CDR3 spells CAAKGTGVVTEAFF. The CDR3 nucleotides are TGTGCCGCTAAAGGGACAGGGGTAGTCACTGAAGCTTTCTTT.

The rearrangement links TRBV5-1 to TRBJ2-3; 7 positions match TRBD2. The germline CDR1 and CDR2 sequences are SGHRS and YFSETQ. This CDR3 comprises 16 residues. Trimming took 1 base from V and 0 from J; bases not matched to a gene: 5. CDR3 coding DNA: TGCGCCAGCAGCTTGACTGTGCGGGGGAGCACAGATACGCAGTATTTT. Translated, it gives CASSLTVRGSTDTQYF.

This clone has just a few counts. The J gene is TRBJ1-1, the V gene TRBV6-1; 7 bases are a match to TRBD1. The V gene end was trimmed by 3 bases and the J gene end by 6 bases; junction bases not matched to a gene: 7. Germline assignment: CDR1 MNHNS and CDR2 SASEGT. The CDR3 spans 14 residues. The CDR3 DNA sequence: TGTGCCAGCAGTGAGTCCACAGGGGCAGCTGAAGCTTTCTTT. Amino acids: CASSESTGAAEAFF.

The V call is TRBV19, the J call TRBJ2-7; 11 nucleotides agree with TRBD2. The V segment lost 0 bases and the J segment 2 bases; nucleotides outside the gene matches: 6. The length of the CDR3 is 17 residues. The V gene's germline CDR1 is LNHDA and CDR2 SQIVND (reference sequence). CDR3 region: CASSIDLLAGDPYEQYF. The CDR3 bases are TGTGCCAGTAGTATAGACCTACTAGCGGGAGATCCCTACGAGCAGTACTTC.

This sequence joins TRBV20-1 and TRBJ2-7; 8 bases align to TRBD2. This CDR3 contains 11 residues. CDR1 is DFQATT, CDR2 SNEGSKA, per germline (reference sequence). Trimming cost V 3 bases and J 11 bases; bases outside gene matches: 6. This chain's CDR3 is CSARAGGDEYF. For the CDR3, the DNA is TGCAGTGCTAGGGCCGGGGGGGATGAGTACTTC.

V gene TRBV5-1 combines with J gene TRBJ1-2, with 12 positions matching TRBD1. The germline gives CDR1 SGHRS, CDR2 YFSETQ. This CDR3 spans 15 amino acids. V shed 3 bases and J 8 bases; nucleotides not matched to a gene: 8. This CDR3 reads CASSWRGQGAQGYTF. In DNA, the CDR3 is TGCGCCAGCAGCTGGAGGGGACAGGGGGCGCAAGGCTACACCTTC.

This clone appeared a single time. The chain has TRBV11-1 and TRBJ2-7; TRBD2 agrees at 9 bases. This CDR3 is 16 amino acids long. Germline CDR1 and CDR2: SGHAT and FQDESV (reference sequence). Losses at the gene ends were 4 bases for V and 0 bases for J; bases not matched to a gene: 7. CDR3 in amino acids: CASSYLAGPSSYEQYF. In DNA form, the CDR3 reads TGTGCCAGCAGCTATCTAGCGGGGCCCAGCTCCTACGAGCAGTACTTC.

The chain recombines TRBV9 with TRBJ2-5, with 8 positions matching TRBD2. The CDR3 runs to 17 residues. Germline assignment: CDR1 SGDLS and CDR2 YYNGEE. J gave up 4 bases and V 6 bases, and 17 bases lay outside the gene matches. CDR3 nucleotides: TGTGCCAGCACAGCGGGAGCGTCAACTCGCATCGGAGAGACCCAGTACTTC. It translates to CASTAGASTRIGETQYF.

This rearrangement joins TRBV15 to TRBJ1-2; D may be TRBD1 (6 bases). The CDR3 sequence is 12 residues long. Germline CDR1 and CDR2: LNHNV and YYDKDF (reference sequence). Trimming stripped 4 bases from V and 7 bases from J, with 10 bases between. DNA for the CDR3: TGTGCCACCAGCACTGCGACAGGTGGCTACACCTTC. It translates to CATSTATGGYTF.

The chain carries TRBV6-1 and TRBJ2-1; 9 bases are shared with TRBD1. This CDR3 comprises 15 residues. J was trimmed by 9 bases and V by 4 bases; bases with no gene match: 10. Germline CDR1 reads MNHNS; CDR2 reads SASEGT. In DNA form, the CDR3 reads TGTGCCAGCAGTGGACCGGGACAGGGATCTACTGAGCAGTTCTTC. It is translated as CASSGPGQGSTEQFF.

This clone came up a few times. The J gene is TRBJ1-2, the V gene TRBV6-5, with a weak D call TRBD1 (6 bases). CDR1 MNHEY and CDR2 SVGAGI come from the germline V gene. The CDR3 is 14 residues long. Trimming pared 6 bases from V and 4 bases from J, leaving 15 bases between. The CDR3 region has the DNA TGTGCCAGCAGAAGGACAGCGGGGACCTATGGCTACACCTTC. Translated: CASRRTAGTYGYTF.

This clone was seen a handful of times. V usage is TRBV4-1 and J usage is TRBJ1-1, with D possibly matching TRBD1 (5 bases). The CDR3 loop spans 17 amino acids. CDR1 MGHRA and CDR2 YSYEKL come from the germline V gene. With 0 bases removed from V and 5 bases from J, the gap between germline ends came to 19 bases. The DNA for the CDR3 is TGCGCCAGCAGCCAAGATGTGGTACGCCGGGGGGAGACTGAAGCTTTCTTT. Translating it yields CASSQDVVRRGETEAFF.

The rearrangement uses TRBV19 and TRBJ1-1; tentative D call: TRBD1 (6 bases). CDR3 length: 18 amino acids. Between the trimmed V and J ends, which lost 0 bases and 5 bases, there was a span of 22 bases. The germline V gene encodes CDR1 LNHDA and CDR2 SQIVND (reference sequence). CDR3 in amino acids: CASSIDPGTWDKATEAFF. For the CDR3, the DNA is TGTGCCAGTAGTATAGACCCCGGGACATGGGATAAAGCGACTGAAGCTTTCTTT.

This clone was seen a handful of times. The CDR3 reads CAISVREQRSSYEQYF. The CDR3 DNA reads TGTGCCATCAGTGTAAGGGAGCAGCGGAGCTCCTACGAGCAGTACTTC. The chain employs TRBV10-3 and TRBJ2-7; weak D call: TRBD2 (5 bases). This CDR3 spans 16 amino acids. The V end was cut by 4 bases, the J end by 0 bases, with 16 bases between. Per germline, CDR1 ENHRY and CDR2 SYGVKD.

This chain uses TRBV6-4 with TRBJ2-1; TRBD2 matches 12 bases. CDR1 is MRHNA, CDR2 SNTAGT, per germline. The CDR3 has 17 amino acids. The junction had 6 bases not matched to a gene; V was cut back by 5 bases and J by 1 base. CDR3 protein: CASSPGTSGSSYNEQFF. The CDR3 bases are TGTGCCAGCAGTCCTGGGACTAGCGGGTCTTCCTACAATGAGCAGTTCTTC.

The chain joins TRBV27 to TRBJ1-1, with TRBD1 matching 8 bases. V lost 1 base and J lost 5; bases outside the gene matches: 6. This CDR3 spans 15 amino acids. Germline CDR1 MNHEY, CDR2 SMNVEV (reference sequence). The CDR3 spells CASSLWFRGRTEAFF. In nucleotides, the CDR3 is TGTGCCAGCAGTTTATGGTTCAGGGGGCGGACTGAAGCTTTCTTT.

The chain employs TRBV30 and TRBJ2-5, with D possibly matching TRBD2 (5 bases). The CDR3 has 16 amino acids. V lost 2 bases, J lost 7 bases, and 23 bases lay in between. Germline lookup yields CDR1 GTSNPN and CDR2 SVGIG (reference sequence). The CDR3 is CAWSRRSARSYGTQYF. The CDR3 bases are TGTGCCTGGAGTCGGAGGTCGGCCCGCTCTTATGGGACCCAGTACTTC.

The rearrangement links TRBV5-6 to TRBJ1-4; 11 bases align to TRBD1. The CDR3 length is 15 residues. CDR1 is SGHDT, CDR2 YYEEEE, per germline. The junction had 7 bases not matched to a gene; V was cut back by 4 bases and J by 8 bases. The CDR3, as DNA: TGTGCCAGCAGCACGGACAGGGGGCCACGGGAAAAACTGTTTTTT. This sequence encodes CASSTDRGPREKLFF. Full variable domain (outside the CDR3, taken from reference TRBV5-6 and TRBJ1-4): DAGVTQSPTHLIKTRGQQVTLRCSPKSGHDTVSWYQQALGQGPQFIFQYYEEEERQRGNFPDRFSGHQFPNYSSELNVNALLLGDSALYLCASSTDRGPREKLFFGSGTQLSVL.

The gene calls are TRBV28 and TRBJ1-1, with D unclear. Trimming pared 6 bases from V and 7 bases from J, leaving 12 bases between. This CDR3 comprises 12 residues. Germline CDR1 and CDR2: MDHEN and SYDVKM. CDR3 protein: CASRTIGSEAFF. CDR3 sequence (DNA): TGTGCCAGCAGGACAATCGGGAGTGAAGCTTTCTTT.

The V and J genes are TRBV9 and TRBJ1-1; D ambiguous. The V gene lost 7 bases and the J gene lost 1 base, with 8 bases spanning the gap. This CDR3 has 12 amino acids. Germline CDR1 is SGDLS and CDR2 is YYNGEE. The CDR3 nucleotides are TGTGCCAGCGGGCTGCCGAACACTGAAGCTTTCTTT. Translating gives CASGLPNTEAFF.

This clone was seen only a few times. The chain has TRBV6-1 and TRBJ1-1, with unresolved D. V lost 0 bases and J 9 bases, leaving 11 bases between the germline ends. This CDR3 comprises 13 residues. The V gene's germline CDR1 is MNHNS and CDR2 SASEGT. As DNA, the CDR3 is TGTGCCAGCAGTGAAGCGCGGAGGGTACAAGCTTTCTTT. It codes for CASSEARRVQAFF.

This chain links TRBV11-2 with TRBJ1-1; TRBD1 is a possible D gene (5 bases). The length of the CDR3 is 13 residues. The V end lost 2 bases, the J end lost 4 bases, and 8 bases lay between the germline ends. Germline V gene lookup returns CDR1 SGHAT and CDR2 FQNNGV. CDR3 in DNA: TGTGCCAGCAGCTTAAGACAGACCACTGAAGCTTTCTTT. This sequence encodes CASSLRQTTEAFF.